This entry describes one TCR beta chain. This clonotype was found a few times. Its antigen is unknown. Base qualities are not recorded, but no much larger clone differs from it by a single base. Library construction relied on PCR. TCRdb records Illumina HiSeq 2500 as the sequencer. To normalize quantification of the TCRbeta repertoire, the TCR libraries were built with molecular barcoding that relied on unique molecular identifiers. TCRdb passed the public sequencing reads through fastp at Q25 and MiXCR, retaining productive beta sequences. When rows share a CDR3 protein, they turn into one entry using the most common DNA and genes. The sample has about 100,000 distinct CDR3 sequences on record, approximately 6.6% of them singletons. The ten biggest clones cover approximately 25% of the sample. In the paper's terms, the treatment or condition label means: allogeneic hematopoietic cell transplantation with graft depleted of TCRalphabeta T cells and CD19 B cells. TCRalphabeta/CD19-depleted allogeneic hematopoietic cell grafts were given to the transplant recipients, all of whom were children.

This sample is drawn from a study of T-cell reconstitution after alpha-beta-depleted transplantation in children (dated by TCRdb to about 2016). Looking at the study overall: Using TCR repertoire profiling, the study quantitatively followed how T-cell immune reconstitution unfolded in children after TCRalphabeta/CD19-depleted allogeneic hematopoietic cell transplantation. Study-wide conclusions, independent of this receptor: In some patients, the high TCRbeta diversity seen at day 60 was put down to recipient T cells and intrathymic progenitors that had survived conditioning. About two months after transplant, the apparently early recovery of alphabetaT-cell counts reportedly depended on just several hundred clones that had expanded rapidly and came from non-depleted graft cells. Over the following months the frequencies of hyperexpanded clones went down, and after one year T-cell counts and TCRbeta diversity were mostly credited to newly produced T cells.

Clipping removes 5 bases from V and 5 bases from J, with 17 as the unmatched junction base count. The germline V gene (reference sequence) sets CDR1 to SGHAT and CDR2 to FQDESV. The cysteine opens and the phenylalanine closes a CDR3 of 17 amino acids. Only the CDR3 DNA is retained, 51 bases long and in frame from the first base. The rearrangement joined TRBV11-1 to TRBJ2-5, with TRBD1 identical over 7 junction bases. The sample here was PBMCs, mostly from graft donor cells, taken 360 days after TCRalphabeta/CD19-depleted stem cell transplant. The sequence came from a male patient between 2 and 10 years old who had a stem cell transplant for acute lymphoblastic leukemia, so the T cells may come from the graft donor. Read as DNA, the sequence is TGTGCCAGCAGCCCTGCCCTCGGACAGGCCTCCGTGGAGACCCAGTACTTC. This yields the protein CASSPALGQASVETQYF.